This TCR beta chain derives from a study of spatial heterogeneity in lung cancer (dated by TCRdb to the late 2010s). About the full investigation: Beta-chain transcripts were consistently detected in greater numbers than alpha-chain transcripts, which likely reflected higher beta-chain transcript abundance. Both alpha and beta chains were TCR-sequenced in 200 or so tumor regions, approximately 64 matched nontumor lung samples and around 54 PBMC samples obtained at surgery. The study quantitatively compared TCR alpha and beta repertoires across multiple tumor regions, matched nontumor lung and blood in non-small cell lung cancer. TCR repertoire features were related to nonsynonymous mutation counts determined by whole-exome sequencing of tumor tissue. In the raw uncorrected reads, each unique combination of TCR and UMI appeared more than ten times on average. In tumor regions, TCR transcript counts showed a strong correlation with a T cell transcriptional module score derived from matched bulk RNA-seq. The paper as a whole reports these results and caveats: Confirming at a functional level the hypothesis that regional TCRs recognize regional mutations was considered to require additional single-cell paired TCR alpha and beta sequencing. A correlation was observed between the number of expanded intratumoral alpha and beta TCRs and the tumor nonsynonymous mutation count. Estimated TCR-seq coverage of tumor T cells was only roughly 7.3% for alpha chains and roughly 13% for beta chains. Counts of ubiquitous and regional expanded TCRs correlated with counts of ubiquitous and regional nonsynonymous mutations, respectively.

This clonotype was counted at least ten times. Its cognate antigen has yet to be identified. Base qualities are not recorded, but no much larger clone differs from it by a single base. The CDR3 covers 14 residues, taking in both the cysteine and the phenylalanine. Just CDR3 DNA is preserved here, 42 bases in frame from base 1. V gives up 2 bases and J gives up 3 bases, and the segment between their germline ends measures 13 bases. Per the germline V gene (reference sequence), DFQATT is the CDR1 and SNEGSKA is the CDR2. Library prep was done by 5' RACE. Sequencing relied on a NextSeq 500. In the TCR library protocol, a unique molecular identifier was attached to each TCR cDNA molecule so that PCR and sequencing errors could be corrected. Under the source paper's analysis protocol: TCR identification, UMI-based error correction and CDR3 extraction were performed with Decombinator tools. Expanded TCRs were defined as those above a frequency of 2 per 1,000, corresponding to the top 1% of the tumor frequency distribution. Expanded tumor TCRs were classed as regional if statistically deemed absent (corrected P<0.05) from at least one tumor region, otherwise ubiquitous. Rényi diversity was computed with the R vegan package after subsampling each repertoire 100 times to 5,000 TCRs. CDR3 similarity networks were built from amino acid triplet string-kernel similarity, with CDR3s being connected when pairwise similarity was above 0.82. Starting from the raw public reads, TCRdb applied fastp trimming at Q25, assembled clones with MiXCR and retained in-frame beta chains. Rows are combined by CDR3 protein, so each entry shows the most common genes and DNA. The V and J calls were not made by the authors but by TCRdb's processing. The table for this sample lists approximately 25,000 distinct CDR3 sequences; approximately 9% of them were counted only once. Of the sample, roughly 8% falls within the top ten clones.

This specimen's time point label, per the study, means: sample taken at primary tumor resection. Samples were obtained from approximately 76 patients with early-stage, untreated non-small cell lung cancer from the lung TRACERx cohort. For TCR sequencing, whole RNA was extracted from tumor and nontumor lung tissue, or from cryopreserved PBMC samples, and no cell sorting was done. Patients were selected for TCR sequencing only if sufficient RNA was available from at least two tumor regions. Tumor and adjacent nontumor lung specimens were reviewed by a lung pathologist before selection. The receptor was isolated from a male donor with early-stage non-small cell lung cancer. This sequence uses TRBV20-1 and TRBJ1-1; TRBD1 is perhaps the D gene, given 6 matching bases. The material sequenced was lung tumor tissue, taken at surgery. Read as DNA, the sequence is TGCAGTGCTAGATCCGGGGGCGGCCACACTGAAGCTTTCTTT. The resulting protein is CSARSGGGHTEAFF.